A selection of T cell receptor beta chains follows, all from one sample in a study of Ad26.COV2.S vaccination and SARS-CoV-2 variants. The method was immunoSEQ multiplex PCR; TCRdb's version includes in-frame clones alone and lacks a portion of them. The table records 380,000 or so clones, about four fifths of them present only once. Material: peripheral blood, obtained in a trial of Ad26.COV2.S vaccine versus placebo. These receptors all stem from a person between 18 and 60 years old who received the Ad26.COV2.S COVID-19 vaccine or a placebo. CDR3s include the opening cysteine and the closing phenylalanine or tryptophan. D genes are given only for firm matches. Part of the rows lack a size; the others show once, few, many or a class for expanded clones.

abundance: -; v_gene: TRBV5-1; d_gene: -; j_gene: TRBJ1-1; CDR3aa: CASSFVSGQSEAFF; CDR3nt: TGCGCCAGCAGCTTCGTCTCCGGGCAATCCGAAGCTTTCTTT
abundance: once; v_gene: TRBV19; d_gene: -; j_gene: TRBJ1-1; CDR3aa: CASSPQIRRTEAFF; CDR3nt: TGTGCCAGTAGTCCCCAGATACGGAGGACTGAAGCTTTCTTT
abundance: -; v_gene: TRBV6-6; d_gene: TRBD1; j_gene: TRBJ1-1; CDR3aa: CASSYAGQGFTEAFF; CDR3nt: TGTGCCAGCAGTTACGCCGGACAGGGATTCACTGAAGCTTTCTTT
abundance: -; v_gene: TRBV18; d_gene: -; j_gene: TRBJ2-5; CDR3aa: CASSRPGRQETQYF; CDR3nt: TGTGCCAGCTCACGACCGGGACGACAAGAGACCCAGTACTTC
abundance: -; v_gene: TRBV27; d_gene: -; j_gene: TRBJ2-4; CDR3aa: CATMKGGENIQYF; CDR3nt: TGTGCCACGATGAAGGGGGGGGAGAACATTCAGTACTTC
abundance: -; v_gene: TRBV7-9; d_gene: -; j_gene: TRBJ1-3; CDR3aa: CASSFGDSGNTIYF; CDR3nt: TGTGCCAGCAGCTTCGGTGACTCTGGAAACACCATATATTTT
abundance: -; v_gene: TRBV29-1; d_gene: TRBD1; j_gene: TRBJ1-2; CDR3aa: CSVSDRVYGYTF; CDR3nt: TGCAGCGTTTCGGACAGGGTCTATGGCTACACCTTC
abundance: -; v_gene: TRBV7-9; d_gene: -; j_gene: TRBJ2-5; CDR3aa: CASSFMSGKETQYF; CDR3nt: TGTGCCAGCAGCTTCATGTCAGGGAAAGAGACCCAGTACTTC
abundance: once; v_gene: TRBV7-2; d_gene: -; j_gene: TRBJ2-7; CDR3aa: CASSLIGTTFGEQYF; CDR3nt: TGTGCCAGCAGCTTAATCGGGACGACCTTCGGCGAGCAGTACTTC
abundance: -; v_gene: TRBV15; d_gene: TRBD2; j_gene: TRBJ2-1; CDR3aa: CATSRGRPSGGHYNEQFF; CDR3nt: TGTGCCACCAGCAGAGGTCGTCCTAGCGGGGGCCACTACAATGAGCAGTTCTTC
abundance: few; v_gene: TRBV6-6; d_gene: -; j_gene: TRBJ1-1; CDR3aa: CASSLPTGAKRTEAFF; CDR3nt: TGTGCCAGCAGTCTACCGACGGGGGCTAAACGTACTGAAGCTTTCTTT
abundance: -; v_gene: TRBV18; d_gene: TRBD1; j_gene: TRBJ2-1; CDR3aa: CASSPPLVGQGLSEQFF; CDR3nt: TGTGCCAGCTCACCACCTTTAGTGGGACAGGGCCTAAGTGAGCAGTTCTTC
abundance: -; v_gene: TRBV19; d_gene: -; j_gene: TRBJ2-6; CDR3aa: CASSGGETGANVLTF; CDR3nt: TGTGCCAGTAGCGGGGGAGAGACTGGGGCCAACGTCCTGACTTTC
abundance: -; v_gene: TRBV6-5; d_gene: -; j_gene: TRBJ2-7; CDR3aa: CASSYSSSYEQYF; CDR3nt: TGTGCCAGCAGTTATTCTAGCTCCTACGAGCAGTACTTC
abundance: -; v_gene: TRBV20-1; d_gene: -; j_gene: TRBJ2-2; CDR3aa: CSASSPEESSGELFF; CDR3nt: TGCAGTGCTAGTTCCCCAGAGGAGTCTTCCGGGGAGCTGTTTTTT
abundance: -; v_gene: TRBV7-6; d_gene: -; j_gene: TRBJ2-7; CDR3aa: CASSFRGTSEGEQYF; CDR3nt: TGTGCCAGCAGCTTTAGAGGGACCTCTGAGGGGGAGCAGTACTTC
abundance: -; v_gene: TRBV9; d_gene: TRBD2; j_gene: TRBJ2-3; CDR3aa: CASSVSGTSTDTQYF; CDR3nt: TGTGCCAGCAGTGTAAGCGGGACGAGCACAGATACGCAGTATTTT
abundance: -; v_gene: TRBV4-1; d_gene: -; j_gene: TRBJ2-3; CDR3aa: CASSQASTDTQYF; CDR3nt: TGCGCCAGCAGCCAAGCCTCAACAGATACGCAGTATTTT
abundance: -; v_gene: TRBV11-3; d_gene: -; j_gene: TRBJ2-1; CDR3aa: CASSSIRNEQFF; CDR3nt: TGTGCCAGCAGTTCTATACGGAATGAGCAGTTCTTC
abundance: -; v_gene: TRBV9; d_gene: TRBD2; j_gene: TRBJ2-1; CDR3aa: CASSPRLAGTYNEQFF; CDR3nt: TGTGCCAGCAGCCCACGACTAGCGGGGACCTACAATGAGCAGTTCTTC
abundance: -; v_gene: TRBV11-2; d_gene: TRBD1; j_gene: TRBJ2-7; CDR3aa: CASSLVGTAAYEQYF; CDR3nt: TGTGCCAGCAGCTTAGTAGGGACAGCCGCCTACGAGCAGTACTTC
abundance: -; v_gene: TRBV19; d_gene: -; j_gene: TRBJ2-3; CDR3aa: CASSTQSSPDTQYF; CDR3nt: TGTGCCAGTAGTACCCAGTCTAGTCCGGATACGCAGTATTTT
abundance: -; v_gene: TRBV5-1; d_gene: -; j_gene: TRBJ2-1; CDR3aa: CASSPDLGAYNEQFF; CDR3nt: TGCGCCAGCAGCCCCGACTTAGGGGCGTACAATGAGCAGTTCTTC
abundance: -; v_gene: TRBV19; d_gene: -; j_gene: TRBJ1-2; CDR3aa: CASSRGGPLRYGYTF; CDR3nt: TGTGCCAGTAGTAGGGGCGGACCCCTTAGGTATGGCTACACCTTC
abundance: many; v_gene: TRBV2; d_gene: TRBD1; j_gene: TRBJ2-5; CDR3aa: CASSGQGLPQETQYF; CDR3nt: TGTGCCAGCAGTGGACAGGGCTTACCTCAAGAGACCCAGTACTTC
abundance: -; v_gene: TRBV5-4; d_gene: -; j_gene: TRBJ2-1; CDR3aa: CASSTTDRRGDNEQFF; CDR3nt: TGTGCCAGCAGCACCACCGACAGGAGGGGGGACAATGAGCAGTTCTTC
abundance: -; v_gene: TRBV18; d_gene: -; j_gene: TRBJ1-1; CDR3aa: CASSPSTENTEAFF; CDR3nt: TGTGCCAGCTCACCTTCGACTGAGAACACTGAAGCTTTCTTT
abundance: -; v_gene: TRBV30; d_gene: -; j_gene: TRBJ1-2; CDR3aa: CAWSWQYGYTF; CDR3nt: TGTGCCTGGAGTTGGCAGTATGGCTACACCTTC
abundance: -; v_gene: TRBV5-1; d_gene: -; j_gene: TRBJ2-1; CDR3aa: CASSLGHGNNEQFF; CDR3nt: TGCGCCAGCAGCTTGGGTCACGGCAACAATGAGCAGTTCTTC
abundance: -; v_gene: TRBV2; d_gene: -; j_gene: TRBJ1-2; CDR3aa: CAIQVGGNYGYTF; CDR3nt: TGTGCCATCCAGGTGGGGGGGAACTATGGCTACACCTTC
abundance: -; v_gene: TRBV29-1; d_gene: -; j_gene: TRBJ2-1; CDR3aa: CSVYGASYNEQFF; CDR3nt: TGCAGCGTTTACGGGGCCTCCTACAATGAGCAGTTCTTC
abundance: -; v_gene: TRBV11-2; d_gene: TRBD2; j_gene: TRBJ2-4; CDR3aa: CASSPLAGGAKNIQYF; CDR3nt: TGTGCCAGCAGTCCCCTAGCGGGCGGAGCCAAAAACATTCAGTACTTC
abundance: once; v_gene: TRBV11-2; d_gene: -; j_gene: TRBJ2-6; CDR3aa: CASSLWDNPSGANVLTF; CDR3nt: TGTGCCAGCAGCTTATGGGACAATCCCTCTGGGGCCAACGTCCTGACTTTC
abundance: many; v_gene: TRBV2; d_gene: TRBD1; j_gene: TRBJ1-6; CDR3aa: CASSEGGAGQGRSPLHF; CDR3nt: TGTGCCAGCAGTGAAGGGGGGGCCGGACAGGGACGGTCACCCCTCCACTTT
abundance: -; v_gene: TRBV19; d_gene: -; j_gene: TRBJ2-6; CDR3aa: CASSIDPSGANVLTF; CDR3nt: TGTGCCAGTAGTATCGACCCCTCTGGGGCCAACGTCCTGACTTTC
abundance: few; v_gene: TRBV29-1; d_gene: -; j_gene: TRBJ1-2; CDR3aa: CSVTGNGYYGYTF; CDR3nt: TGCAGCGTTACGGGAAACGGCTACTATGGCTACACCTTC
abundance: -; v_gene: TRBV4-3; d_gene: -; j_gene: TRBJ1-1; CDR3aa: CASSLGRGDTEAFF; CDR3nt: TGCGCCAGCAGCCTGGGACGGGGGGACACTGAAGCTTTCTTT
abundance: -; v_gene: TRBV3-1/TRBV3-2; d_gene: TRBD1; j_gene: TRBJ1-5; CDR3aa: CASSPGQGLPQHF; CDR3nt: TGTGCCAGCAGCCCGGGACAGGGACTGCCCCAGCATTTT
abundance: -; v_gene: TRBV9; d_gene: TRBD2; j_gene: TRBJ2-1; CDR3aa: CASSVGGLASNEQFF; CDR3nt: TGTGCCAGCAGCGTAGGCGGACTAGCGAGCAATGAGCAGTTCTTC
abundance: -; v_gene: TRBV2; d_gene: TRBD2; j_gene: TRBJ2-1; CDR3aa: CASSEEAGGSGDEQFF; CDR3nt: TGTGCCAGCTCCGAGGAAGCGGGAGGATCGGGGGATGAGCAGTTCTTC
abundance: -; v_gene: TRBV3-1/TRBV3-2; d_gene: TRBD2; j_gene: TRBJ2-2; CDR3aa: CASSQDQIAGVKRELFF; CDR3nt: TGTGCCAGCAGCCAAGATCAGATAGCGGGAGTGAAGCGGGAGCTGTTTTTT
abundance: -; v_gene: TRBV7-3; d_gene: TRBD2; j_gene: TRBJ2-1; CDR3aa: CASSPQGLVDEQFF; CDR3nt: TGTGCCAGCAGCCCCCAAGGACTAGTCGATGAGCAGTTCTTC
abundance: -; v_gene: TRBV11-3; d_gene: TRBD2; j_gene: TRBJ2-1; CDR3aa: CASSLWLAGLIDEQFF; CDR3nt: TGTGCCAGCAGCTTATGGCTAGCGGGACTTATCGATGAGCAGTTCTTC
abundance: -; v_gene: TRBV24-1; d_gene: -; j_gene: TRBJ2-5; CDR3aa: CATSDPRDLRKTQYF; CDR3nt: TGTGCCACCAGTGACCCCCGGGACCTCCGGAAGACCCAGTACTTC
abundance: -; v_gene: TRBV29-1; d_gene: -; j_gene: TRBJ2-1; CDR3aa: CSVRARSGLEQFF; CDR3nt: TGCAGCGTAAGAGCAAGATCGGGGCTTGAGCAGTTCTTC
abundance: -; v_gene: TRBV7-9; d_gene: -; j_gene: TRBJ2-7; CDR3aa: CASSSPGAYEQYF; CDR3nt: TGTGCCAGCAGCTCCCCTGGCGCCTACGAGCAGTACTTC
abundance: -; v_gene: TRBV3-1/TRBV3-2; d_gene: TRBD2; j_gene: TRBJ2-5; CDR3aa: CASSPTRLAGKETQYF; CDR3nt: TGTGCCAGCAGCCCCACCCGACTAGCGGGGAAAGAGACCCAGTACTTC
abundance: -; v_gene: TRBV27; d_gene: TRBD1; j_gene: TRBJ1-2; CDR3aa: CASSRRQGNYGYTF; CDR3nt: TGTGCCAGCAGCCGCCGACAGGGGAACTATGGCTACACCTTC
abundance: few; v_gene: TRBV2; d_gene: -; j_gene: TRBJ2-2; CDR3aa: CASSENGELFF; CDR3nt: TGTGCCAGCAGTGAGAACGGGGAGCTGTTTTTT
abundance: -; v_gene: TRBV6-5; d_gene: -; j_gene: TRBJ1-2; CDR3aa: CASSLDRYTF; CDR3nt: TGTGCCAGCAGTTTGGATCGCTACACCTTC
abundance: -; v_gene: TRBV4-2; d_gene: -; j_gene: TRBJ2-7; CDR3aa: CASSQDLSGSSYEQYF; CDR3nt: TGTGCCAGCAGCCAAGATCTTAGCGGCAGCTCCTACGAGCAGTACTTC